This T cell receptor beta chain emerged from a study of memory CD4+ T cells and cytomegalovirus serostatus. The sort gate was single viable CD3+CD4+CD8-CD45RO+ cells for memory CD4+ T cells. TCRdb's table, derived via immunoSEQ multiplex PCR, lists solely in-frame clones and lacks some. The sample shows around 30,000 clones, about 75% of them seen only once. Germline assignment: CDR1 SGHVS and CDR2 FQNEAQ. The germline V and J ends were trimmed by 1 base and 8 bases, with 6 bases remaining between them. The CDR3 has 13 amino acids. The genes are TRBV7-8 and TRBJ1-6; D unclear. What was sequenced was memory CD4+ T cells from blood. This TCR was sampled from an adult in good health and CMV-seronegative. Some clones in this sample may be carry-over from other donors' samples. CDR3 protein: CASSLGNDSPLHF. In DNA form, the CDR3 reads TGTGCCAGCAGCTTAGGAAATGATTCACCCCTCCACTTT.